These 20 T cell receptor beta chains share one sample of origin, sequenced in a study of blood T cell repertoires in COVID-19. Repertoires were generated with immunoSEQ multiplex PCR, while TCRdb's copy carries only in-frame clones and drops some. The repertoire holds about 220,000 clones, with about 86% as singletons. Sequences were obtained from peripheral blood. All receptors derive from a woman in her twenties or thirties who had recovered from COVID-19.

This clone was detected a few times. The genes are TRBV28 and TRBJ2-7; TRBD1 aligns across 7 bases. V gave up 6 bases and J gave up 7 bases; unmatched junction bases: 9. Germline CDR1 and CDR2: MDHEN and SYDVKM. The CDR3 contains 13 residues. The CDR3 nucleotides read TGTGCCAGCAGGGACAGGATCCTTTTGGAGCAGTACTTC. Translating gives CASRDRILLEQYF.

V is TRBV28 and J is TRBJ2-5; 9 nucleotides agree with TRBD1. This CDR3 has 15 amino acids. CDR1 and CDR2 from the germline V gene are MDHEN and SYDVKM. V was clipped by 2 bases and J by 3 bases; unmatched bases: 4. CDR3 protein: CASSLGQGSKETQYF. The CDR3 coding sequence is TGTGCCAGCAGTTTAGGACAGGGGAGTAAAGAGACCCAGTACTTC.

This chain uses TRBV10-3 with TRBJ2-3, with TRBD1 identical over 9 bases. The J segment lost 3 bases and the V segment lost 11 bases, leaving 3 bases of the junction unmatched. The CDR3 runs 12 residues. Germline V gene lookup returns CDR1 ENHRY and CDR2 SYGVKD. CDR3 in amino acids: CALGQGTDTQYF. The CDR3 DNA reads TGTGCCCTGGGACAGGGTACAGATACGCAGTATTTT.

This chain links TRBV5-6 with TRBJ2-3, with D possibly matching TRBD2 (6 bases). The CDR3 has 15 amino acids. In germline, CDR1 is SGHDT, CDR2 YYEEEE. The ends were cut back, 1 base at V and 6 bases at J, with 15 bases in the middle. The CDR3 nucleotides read TGTGCCAGCAGCTTGTGGGCGGGATCCCACGATACGCAGTATTTT. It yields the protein CASSLWAGSHDTQYF.

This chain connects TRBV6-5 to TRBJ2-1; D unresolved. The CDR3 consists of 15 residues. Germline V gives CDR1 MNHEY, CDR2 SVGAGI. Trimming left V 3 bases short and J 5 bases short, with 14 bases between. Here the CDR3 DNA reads TGTGCCAGCAGTTATCAGACTTCTCGTAACAATGAGCAGTTCTTC. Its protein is CASSYQTSRNNEQFF.

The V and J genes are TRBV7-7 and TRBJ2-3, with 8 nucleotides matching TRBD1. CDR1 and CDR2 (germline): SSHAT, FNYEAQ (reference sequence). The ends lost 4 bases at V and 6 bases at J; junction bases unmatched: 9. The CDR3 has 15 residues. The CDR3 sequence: CASSSGTGPLDTQYF. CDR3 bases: TGTGCCAGCAGCTCCGGGACAGGACCACTTGATACGCAGTATTTT.

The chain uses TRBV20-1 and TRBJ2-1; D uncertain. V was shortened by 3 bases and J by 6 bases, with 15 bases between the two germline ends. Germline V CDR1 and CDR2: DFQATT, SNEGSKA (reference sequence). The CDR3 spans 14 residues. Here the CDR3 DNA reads TGCAGTGCTAGTCCTGACAACTTTCGCAATGAGCAGTTCTTC. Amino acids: CSASPDNFRNEQFF.

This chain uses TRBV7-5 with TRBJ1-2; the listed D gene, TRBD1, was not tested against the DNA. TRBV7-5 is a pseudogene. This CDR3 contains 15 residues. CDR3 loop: CARSGGTVPCYGYTF. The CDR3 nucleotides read TGTGCCAGAAGCGGAGGGACAGTCCCTTGCTATGGCTACACCTTC.

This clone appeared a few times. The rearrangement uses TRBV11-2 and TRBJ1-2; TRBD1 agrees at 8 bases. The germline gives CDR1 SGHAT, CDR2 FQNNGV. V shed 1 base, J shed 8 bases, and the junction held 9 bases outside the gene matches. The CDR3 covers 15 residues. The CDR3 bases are TGTGCCAGCAGCTTAGTTTGGGCAGGGGGCGTCGGCTACACCTTC. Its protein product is CASSLVWAGGVGYTF. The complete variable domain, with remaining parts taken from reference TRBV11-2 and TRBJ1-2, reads EAGVAQSPRYKIIEKRQSVAFWCNPISGHATLYWYQQILGQGPKLLIQFQNNGVVDDSQLPKDRFSAERLKGVDSTLKIQPAKLEDSAVYLCASSLVWAGGVGYTFGSGTRLTVV.

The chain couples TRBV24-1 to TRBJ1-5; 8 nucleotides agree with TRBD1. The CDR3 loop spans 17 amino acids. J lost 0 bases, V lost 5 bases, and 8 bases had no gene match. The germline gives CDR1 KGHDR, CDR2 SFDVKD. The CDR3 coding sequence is TGTGCCACCAGTGGTAAGGACAGGGTTCATAGCAATCAGCCCCAGCATTTT. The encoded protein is CATSGKDRVHSNQPQHF.

CDR3 bases: TGTGCCAGCAGTTTCCGCCAAGAGACCCAGTACTTC. Protein sequence: CASSFRQETQYF. The chain recombines TRBV6-2 or TRBV6-3 with TRBJ2-5; no clear D. CDR1 MNHEY and CDR2 SVGEGT come from the germline V gene. The ends were cut back, 4 bases at V and 1 base at J, with 4 bases in the middle. The CDR3 is 12 residues long.

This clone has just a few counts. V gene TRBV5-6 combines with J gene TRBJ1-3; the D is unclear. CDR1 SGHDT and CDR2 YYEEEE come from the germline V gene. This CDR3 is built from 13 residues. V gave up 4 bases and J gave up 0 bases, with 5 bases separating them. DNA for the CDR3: TGTGCCAGCAGCCCCAACTCTGGAAACACCATATATTTT. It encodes CASSPNSGNTIYF.

The CDR3 here is CASSRDSGTYEQYF. The CDR3 DNA is TGCGCCAGCAGCCGGGACAGCGGAACCTACGAGCAGTACTTC. The chain uses TRBV5-1 and TRBJ2-7; 7 bases map to TRBD1. CDR3 size: 14 residues. Trimming cost V 4 bases and J 2 bases; bases outside gene matches: 6. Germline V gives CDR1 SGHRS, CDR2 YFSETQ.

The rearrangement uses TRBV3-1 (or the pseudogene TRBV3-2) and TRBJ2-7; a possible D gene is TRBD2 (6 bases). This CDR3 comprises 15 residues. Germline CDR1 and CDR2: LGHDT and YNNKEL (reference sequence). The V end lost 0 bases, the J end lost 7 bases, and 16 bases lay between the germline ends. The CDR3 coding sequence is TGTGCCAGCAGCCAAGAGGGGCGGGACCGCCGTGAGCAGTACTTC. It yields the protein CASSQEGRDRREQYF.

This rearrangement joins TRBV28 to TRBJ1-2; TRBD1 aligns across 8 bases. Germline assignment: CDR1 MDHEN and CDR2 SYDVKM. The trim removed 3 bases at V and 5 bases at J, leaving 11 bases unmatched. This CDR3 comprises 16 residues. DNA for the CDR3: TGTGCCAGCAGTTTTCCGGAAGGGACAGGAAAATATGGCTACACCTTC. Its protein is CASSFPEGTGKYGYTF.

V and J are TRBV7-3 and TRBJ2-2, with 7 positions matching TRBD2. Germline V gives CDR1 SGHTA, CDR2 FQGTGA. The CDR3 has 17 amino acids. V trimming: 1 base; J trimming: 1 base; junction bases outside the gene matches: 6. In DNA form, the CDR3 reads TGTGCCAGCAGCTTAAACATCGCTAGCGGGAACACCGGGGAGCTGTTTTTT. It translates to CASSLNIASGNTGELFF. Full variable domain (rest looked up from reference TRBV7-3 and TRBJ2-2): GAGVSQTPSNKVTEKGKYVELRCDPISGHTALYWYRQSLGQGPEFLIYFQGTGAADDSGLPNDRFFAVRPEGSVSTLKIQRTERGDSAVYLCASSLNIASGNTGELFFGEGSRLTVL.

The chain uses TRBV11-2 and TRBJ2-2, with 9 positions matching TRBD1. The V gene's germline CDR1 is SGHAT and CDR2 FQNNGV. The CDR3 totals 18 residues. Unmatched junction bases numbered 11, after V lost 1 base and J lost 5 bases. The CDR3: CASSLGKNRGLMTGELFF. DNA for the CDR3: TGTGCCAGCAGCTTAGGGAAAAACAGGGGGCTTATGACCGGGGAGCTGTTTTTT.

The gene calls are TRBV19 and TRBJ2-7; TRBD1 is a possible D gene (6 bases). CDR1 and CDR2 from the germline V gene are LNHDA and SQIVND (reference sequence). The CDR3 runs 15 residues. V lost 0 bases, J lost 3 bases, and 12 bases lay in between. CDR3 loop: CASSIERTDFYEQYF. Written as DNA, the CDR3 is TGTGCCAGTAGTATAGAACGGACAGATTTCTACGAGCAGTACTTC.

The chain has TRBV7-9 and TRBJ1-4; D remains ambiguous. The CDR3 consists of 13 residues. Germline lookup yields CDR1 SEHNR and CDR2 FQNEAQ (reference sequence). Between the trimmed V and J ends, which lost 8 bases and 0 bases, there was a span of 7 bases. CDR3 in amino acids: CASPGATNEKLFF. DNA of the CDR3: TGTGCCAGCCCGGGTGCAACTAATGAAAAACTGTTTTTT. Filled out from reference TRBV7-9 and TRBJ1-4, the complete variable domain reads DTGVSQNPRHKITKRGQNVTFRCDPISEHNRLYWYRQTLGQGPEFLTYFQNEAQLEKSRLLSDRFSAERPKGSFSTLEIQRTEQGDSAMYLCASPGATNEKLFFGSGTQLSVL.

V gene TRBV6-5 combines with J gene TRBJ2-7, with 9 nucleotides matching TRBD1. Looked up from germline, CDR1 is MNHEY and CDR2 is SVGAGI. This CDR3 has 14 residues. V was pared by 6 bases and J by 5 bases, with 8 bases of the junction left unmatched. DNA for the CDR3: TGTGCCAGCAGGGGGACAGGGATGGGCCACGAGCAGTACTTC. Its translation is CASRGTGMGHEQYF.